This T cell receptor beta chain was captured in a study of T cells in Graves' hyperthyroidism and ophthalmopathy (dated 2019 in TCRdb). Background on the whole study: Peripheral blood samples were taken at initial diagnosis, before any treatment was given. The approximately 95 discovery patients were divided at random into training and test sets in a 7:3 ratio. The study also compared thyroid tissue and blood T-cell repertoires from a handful of Graves' hyperthyroidism patients. Prospective prediction of ophthalmopathy was tested in an independent validation cohort consisting of fewer than 20 hyperthyroidism patients and approximately 16 patients who later progressed to ophthalmopathy. Once sampling was done, hyperthyroidism patients were given methimazole at a starting dose of 30 mg daily, whereas ophthalmopathy patients were given high-dose intravenous methylprednisolone. A discovery cohort of 95 to 100 patients, about 40 with Graves' ophthalmopathy and approximately 60 with stable Graves' hyperthyroidism, was used to find distinguishing TCR V-J signatures. The paper describes TCR Vbeta CDR3 sequencing of roughly 130 peripheral blood samples, made up of some 40 ophthalmopathy patients, roughly 75 hyperthyroidism patients and roughly 17 progressor patients.

This clonotype was detected a few times. Which antigen it targets is not known. Base qualities are not at hand, and no much larger clone is one base apart. The TCR beta CDR3 regions were amplified from RNA transcripts. The TCR CDR3 was subjected to a first round of RT-PCR using the HTBI primer set and the Qiagen OneStep RT-PCR kit. The libraries were constructed in a second round of multiplex PCR and then size-selected and purified. Paired-end sequencing of the libraries was performed with 100 bp reads on an Illumina HiSeq2000. From the authors' description of their analysis: Raw data were processed with SOAPnuke, discarding reads with adapters, uncalled bases, mean Phred below 15, or no exact constant-primer or identifier match. High-quality paired reads were merged with COPE v1.2.5, and unique nucleotide sequences were defined as clonotypes. Clonotypes were aligned to IMGT TRBV, TRBD and TRBJ reference segments using MiTCR v1.1. Analysis was restricted to V-J combinations with a frequency above 0.0001, which covered approximately 99% of repertoires. The TCS score was defined as the ratio of F50 (clonal expansion) to E x V (chaos), calculated using BLOSUM62-based TCRdist between CDR3 peptides within each V-J. Welch's t-statistics and random forest reduced just over 500 V-J features to 13, which were used in a naive Bayes classifier (R e1071). The public reads were reprocessed in TCRdb via fastp at Q25 and MiXCR, keeping in-frame beta chains. Every distinct CDR3 protein forms one entry, paired with its most common genes and DNA. The V and J calls reflect TCRdb's pipeline rather than the authors' work. This sample holds 490,000 or so distinct CDR3 sequences; about 16% were observed only once. The top ten clones comprise about 31% of the sample.

The full study reports these points: In validation, progression to ophthalmopathy was predicted by the model with more than 65% sensitivity and 72.22% specificity, a median of about 6 months before onset. No statistical method was used to set the sample size in advance, and investigators knew the group allocation. Most expanded thyroid clonotypes (frequency above 0.001) were also detected in blood, a finding suggesting that blood repertoires may reflect thyroid immune responses. In cross-validation, a model built on a 13 V-J signature told ophthalmopathy apart from stable hyperthyroidism with 87.88% sensitivity and about 81% specificity, and in testing the same model reached 80%/75%.

From a lookup of the germline V gene (reference sequence), CDR1 and CDR2 are SEHNR and FQNEAQ. There are 15 amino acids in the CDR3, from cysteine to phenylalanine inclusive. The entry retains the CDR3 DNA only, 45 bases that are in frame from base 1. Trimming takes 5 bases from V and 1 base from J, and the germline ends sit 13 bases apart. Ophthalmopathy patients had moderately to severely active disease, with a Clinical Activity Score of 3 or more, a NOSPECS grade of 4 or more, and a disease duration of less than 3 months. The study excluded patients with uncontrolled infections, other autoimmune diseases, pregnancy or lactation. Diagnoses were established on the basis of clinical symptoms, serum thyroxine and TRAb, thyroid ultrasound, and orbital computed tomography. Ficoll-Paque density gradient centrifugation was used to isolate PBMCs from 8.5 to 10 ml of fresh peripheral blood. Trizol reagent was used to extract total RNA, and RNA quality was then checked on an Agilent 2100 Bioanalyzer.

The sample taken for sequencing was blood. The V and J segments used are TRBV7-9 and TRBJ2-3; the D segment could be TRBD2, given 6 matching bases. The receptor was isolated from a woman in her thirties with Graves' ophthalmopathy. The nucleotide sequence is given as TGTGCCAGCAGCCCCTCCGCGGGACGCACAGATACGCAGTATTTT. It is translated as CASSPSAGRTDTQYF.